The next 17 T cell receptor beta chains were all read from a single sample in a study of Graves' ophthalmopathy and Graves' hyperthyroidism. For repertoire sequencing, the TCR beta CDR3 regions were amplified from RNA transcripts. Second-round multiplex PCR came after a first-round RT-PCR that employed HTBI primers. MiXCR, run by TCRdb on the multiplex PCR reads, gives a single entry per CDR3 protein. This sample has some 400,000 distinct CDR3 sequences, with 15% to 20% found just once. Input material: peripheral blood. The receptors were gathered from a woman younger than 35 with Graves' ophthalmopathy.

The sample holds many counts of this clonotype. The chain carries TRBV29-1 and TRBJ2-7; D not certain. V lost 6 bases to trimming and J lost 7 bases, with 10 bases between them. Germline assignment: CDR1 SQVTM and CDR2 ANQGSEA. CDR3 length: 10 amino acids. CDR3 protein: CSVATQEQYF. In DNA, the CDR3 is TGCAGCGTCGCGACACAAGAGCAGTACTTC.

This clonotype was detected many times. The chain links TRBV4-1 to TRBJ1-5; 7 bases line up with TRBD1. CDR3 size: 17 residues. Germline V gene lookup returns CDR1 MGHRA and CDR2 YSYEKL. V gave up 0 bases and J gave up 0 bases; unmatched junction bases: 5. The CDR3 reads CASSQDPTGYSNQPQHF. The CDR3 DNA reads TGCGCCAGCAGCCAAGACCCGACAGGGTATAGCAATCAGCCCCAGCATTTT.

The sample holds many counts of this clonotype. The V gene is TRBV28, the J gene TRBJ2-5; D perhaps matches TRBD2 (5 bases). Trimming stripped 3 bases from V and 5 bases from J, with 13 bases between. The CDR3 sequence is 14 residues long. Germline CDR1 MDHEN, CDR2 SYDVKM. CDR3 amino acids: CASSLSGSGETQYF. CDR3 nucleotide sequence: TGTGCCAGCAGTTTGTCGGGGTCGGGGGAGACCCAGTACTTC.

This clonotype was counted ten times or more. The chain carries TRBV12-3 or TRBV12-4 and TRBJ2-1; TRBD2 matches 7 bases. The CDR3 extends over 15 amino acids. The V and J ends lost 6 bases and 0 bases, in that order; junction bases with no gene match: 5. The CDR3 DNA reads as TGTGCCAGCAGGGAAGCGGGGCCCTCCTACAATGAGCAGTTCTTC. It codes for CASREAGPSYNEQFF.

Ten or more counts support this clonotype. The chain joins TRBV5-1 to TRBJ2-5; 10 bases fit TRBD2. Per the germline V gene, CDR1 is SGHRS and CDR2 is YFSETQ. V shed 0 bases and J 4 bases; nucleotides not matched to a gene: 6. CDR3 length: 16 amino acids. The CDR3, as DNA: TGCGCCAGCAGCTTGGATCCAGCGGGGGGGCGAGAGACCCAGTACTTC. Translated: CASSLDPAGGRETQYF.

This clonotype was counted many times. This chain uses TRBV20-1 with TRBJ1-5; no definite D call. The CDR3 is 15 amino acids. Germline CDR1 DFQATT, CDR2 SNEGSKA (reference sequence). V was cut by 5 bases and J by 5 bases, with 19 bases left in between. The CDR3 reads CSALIPGVSYQPQHF. The DNA of the CDR3 is TGCAGTGCTTTAATCCCCGGGGTTAGTTATCAGCCCCAGCATTTT.

Ten or more counts support this clonotype. The chain has TRBV5-4 and TRBJ1-1; possibly TRBD1 for D (5 bases). Germline CDR1 and CDR2: SGHNT and YYREEE (reference sequence). The CDR3 consists of 15 residues. The V gene lost 2 bases and the J gene lost 4 bases, with 15 bases spanning the gap. This CDR3 reads CASSLTGPQGTEAFF. CDR3 nucleotides: TGTGCCAGCAGCTTAACGGGCCCCCAGGGCACTGAAGCTTTCTTT.

The table lists this clonotype with many counts. The rearrangement joins TRBV11-3 to TRBJ2-2; 8 nucleotides line up with TRBD2. With 5 bases clipped from V and 3 bases from J, the junction kept 5 bases outside the gene matches. Germline assignment: CDR1 SGHNT and CDR2 YENEEA. The CDR3 runs to 15 residues. The chain's CDR3 is CASSLGTSHTGELFF. CDR3 coding DNA: TGTGCCAGCAGCCTCGGGACTAGTCACACCGGGGAGCTGTTTTTT.

This clonotype was recorded only once. A much larger clone is a single base away; this may be a read error. The chain is built from TRBV7-9 and TRBJ1-3, with D possibly being TRBD1 (6 bases). V lost 7 bases to trimming and J lost 15 bases, with 16 bases between them. The CDR3 totals 11 residues. The germline CDR1 and CDR2 sequences are SEHNR and FQNEAQ (reference sequence). CDR3 in DNA: TGTGCCAGCATCTCCATGGGGGACACATATTTT. Protein: CASISMGDTYF.

This clonotype came up many times. The V and J genes are TRBV11-2 and TRBJ1-1, with D uncertain. The CDR3 is made up of 16 amino acids. Germline assignment: CDR1 SGHAT and CDR2 FQNNGV. Trimming cost V 0 bases and J 1 base, with 12 bases left between them. This chain's CDR3 is CASSLDWASANTEAFF. The CDR3, as DNA: TGTGCCAGCAGCTTAGATTGGGCGTCAGCGAACACTGAAGCTTTCTTT.

This clonotype was picked up many times. The V and J genes are TRBV2 and TRBJ2-7; tentative D call: TRBD1 (6 bases). Germline-derived CDR1 and CDR2 are SNHLY and FYNNEI. V was cut by 8 bases and J by 0 bases, with 11 bases left in between. The CDR3 consists of 13 residues. CDR3 in amino acids: CASGRGSSYEQYF. As DNA, the CDR3 is TGTGCCAGCGGAAGGGGGAGCTCCTACGAGCAGTACTTC.

This clonotype showed up many times. Relative to the germline gene, one junction end is altered; a read error may explain this. The chain combines TRBV5-1 with TRBJ2-7, with D hard to call. The CDR3 is 16 amino acids. Germline V gene sequence: CDR1 SGHRS, CDR2 YFSETQ. Written as DNA, the CDR3 is TGCGCCAGCAGCTTGGGTTTTTCAGGACCATCCTTCGAGCAGTACTTC. Residues: CASSLGFSGPSFEQYF. The whole variable domain, remainder taken from reference TRBV5-1 and TRBJ2-7, is KAGVTQTPRYLIKTRGQQVTLSCSPISGHRSVSWYQQTPGQGLQFLFEYFSETQRNKGNFPGRFSGRQFSNSRSEMNVSTLELGDSALYLCASSLGFSGPSFEQYFGPGTRLTVT.

This clonotype was seen repeatedly, ten times or more. This sequence joins TRBV24-1 and TRBJ2-5; D is uncertain. The germline CDR1 and CDR2 sequences are KGHDR and SFDVKD. The CDR3 sequence is 13 residues long. Trimming stripped 5 bases from V and 5 bases from J, with 11 bases between. CDR3 sequence reads: CATSGYGKETQYF. In nucleotides, the CDR3 is TGTGCCACCAGTGGGTATGGAAAGGAGACCCAGTACTTC.

As for this clonotype: A much larger clone differs from this one at a single base, so this may be a read error. Here the CDR3 omits its conserved ending phenylalanine or tryptophan, so a read error is the likely source. The CDR3 loop reads CASSTLAGVNYGYTL. The DNA for the CDR3 is TGTGCCAGCAGTACCCTGGCAGGGGTCAACTATGGCTACACCTTG. This chain joins TRBV27 and TRBJ1-2; a possible D gene is TRBD1 (6 bases). The germline CDR1 and CDR2 sequences are MNHEY and SMNVEV (reference sequence). The CDR3 has 15 amino acids. With 5 bases removed from V and 2 bases from J, the gap between germline ends came to 15 bases.

V and J are TRBV7-2 and TRBJ2-7, with 11 nucleotides matching TRBD1. V shed 6 bases, J shed 4 bases, and the junction held 8 bases outside the gene matches. Germline CDR1 and CDR2: SGHTA and FQGNSA. This CDR3 region has 15 residues. For the CDR3, the DNA is TGTGCCAGCAGGCTTCCGGGACAGGGGGAGTACGAGCAGTACTTC. The encoded protein is CASRLPGQGEYEQYF.

This clonotype was detected ten times or more. The chain joins TRBV15 to TRBJ1-2; TRBD1 is a possible D gene (5 bases). The CDR3 consists of 14 residues. V lost 3 bases to trimming and J lost 8 bases, with 16 bases between them. Per the germline V gene, CDR1 is LNHNV and CDR2 is YYDKDF (reference sequence). As DNA, the CDR3 is TGTGCCACCAGCAGCGTACCTGGGACCCACGGCTACACCTTC. Protein: CATSSVPGTHGYTF.

This clonotype was recorded a few times. J is TRBJ2-7 and V is TRBV20-1; D is unclear. The CDR3 covers 13 residues. V gave up 6 bases and J gave up 0 bases, with 12 bases separating them. CDR1 DFQATT and CDR2 SNEGSKA come from the germline V gene (reference sequence). Here the CDR3 DNA reads TGCAGTGCCCAGCTAGAAGACTCCTACGAGCAGTACTTC. This sequence encodes CSAQLEDSYEQYF.